This T cell receptor (beta chain) comes out of a study of blood T cell repertoires in COVID-19. Study in general: The United States, Italy and Spain provided the acute and convalescent COVID-19 samples. The cDNA or gDNA used as material had been derived from T cells, B-cell-depleted T cells, or PBMCs.

Original processing methods: Estimation of nucleated cell counts was performed using reference gene primer amplification. Sequencing used immunoSEQ multiplex PCR; TCRdb keeps in-frame clones, though not all of them. D and trimming come from the DNA, and the V and J calls and clone size come from that table. The repertoire holds about 130,000 clones, under 90% seen once, with around 45% in the top ten. This TCR derives from a human donor in a cohort sampled during active COVID-19. Sequencing was done on a sample of peripheral blood.

The CDR3 loop reads CASSLVLRGGYTF. CDR3 DNA: TGCGCCAGCAGCTTGGTCCTTAGGGGTGGCTACACCTTC. This chain links TRBV5-1 with TRBJ1-2; D perhaps matches TRBD1 (5 bases). V was cut by 0 bases and J by 7 bases, with 10 bases left in between. Germline V gene sequence: CDR1 SGHRS, CDR2 YFSETQ. The CDR3 consists of 13 residues. Supplemented by reference TRBV5-1 and TRBJ1-2, the full variable domain reads KAGVTQTPRYLIKTRGQQVTLSCSPISGHRSVSWYQQTPGQGLQFLFEYFSETQRNKGNFPGRFSGRQFSNSRSEMNVSTLELGDSALYLCASSLVLRGGYTFGSGTRLTVV.